This T cell receptor beta chain was sequenced in a study of shared clonotypes between healthy human individuals. Background on the study: CD4 naive and memory got three plates each, CD8 naive two, CD8 memory one.

Produced via immunoSEQ multiplex PCR; TCRdb's table is partial and in-frame only. Here the sample spans around 2.1 million clones, under 95% being singletons. Points on this clone: No antigen is known for it.

Findings of the study overall: When compared with the clonotypes that were shared by all four sorted-subset donors, the non-shared clonotypes turned out to have lower generation probabilities.

The naive CD8 population came from CD45RO-negative cells selected for CCR7, without terminally differentiated effector memory CD45RA+ cells. The sequence was obtained from a man younger than 35 in good health. Some clones in this sample may be carry-over from other donors' samples. Input material: naive CD8+ T cells from PBMCs.

CDR3 sequence reads: CASSDQAGEYNEQFF. For the CDR3, the DNA is TGTGCCAGCAGTGATCAAGCAGGGGAGTACAATGAGCAGTTCTTC. V usage is TRBV2 and J usage is TRBJ2-1, with D perhaps TRBD1 (6 bases). The germline V gene encodes CDR1 SNHLY and CDR2 FYNNEI. This CDR3 has 15 residues. V lost 3 bases to trimming and J lost 4 bases, with 13 bases between them. The whole variable domain, remainder taken from reference TRBV2 and TRBJ2-1, is EPEVTQTPSHQVTQMGQEVILRCVPISNHLYFYWYRQILGQKVEFLVSFYNNEISEKSEIFDDQFSVERPDGSNFTLKIRSTKLEDSAMYFCASSDQAGEYNEQFFGPGTRLTVL.